A selection of T cell receptor beta chains follows, all from one sample in a study of T cells in Graves' hyperthyroidism and ophthalmopathy. TCRdb called the multiplex PCR reads again in MiXCR, with one record for every CDR3 protein. The sample gives about 570,000 distinct CDR3 sequences, about half of which show up once; roughly 20% is in the top ten. Sequences were obtained from peripheral blood or thyroid tissue (not recorded which). The source is an adult woman with Graves' disease, either hyperthyroidism or ophthalmopathy (not recorded which). CDR3s include the opening cysteine and the closing phenylalanine or tryptophan. Each record gives: V gene, D gene, J gene, clone size, CDR3 DNA, CDR3 protein. A D gene is named only where the DNA matches it firmly. For some rows the clone size is stated as once, few or many, or as a class when expanded; others skip it.

TRBV9	.	TRBJ1-6	many	TGTGCCAGCAGCCCGGACCTCTCCGGGGCCTATAATTCACCCCTCCACTTT	CASSPDLSGAYNSPLHF
TRBV24-1	.	TRBJ1-2	many	TGTGCCACCAGTGCGTCCCGGGACTACCCTAACTATGGCTACACCTTC	CATSASRDYPNYGYTF
TRBV6-5	.	TRBJ1-5	many	TGTGCCAGCAGATACTCCAGTAATAGCAATCAGCCCCAGCATTTT	CASRYSSNSNQPQHF
TRBV20-1	TRBD1	TRBJ1-3	many	TGCAGTGCTAGAGCGAAAGGGGGCCCTGGAAACACCATATATTTT	CSARAKGGPGNTIYF
TRBV10-3	.	TRBJ1-1	.	TGTGCCATCAGTGAGTTAGGGCCGAACACTGAAGCTTTCTTT	CAISELGPNTEAFF
TRBV24-1	.	TRBJ1-1	once	TGTGCCACCAGTGGGCCGGACGCTGAAGCTTTCTTT	CATSGPDAEAFF
TRBV20-1	TRBD1	TRBJ1-2	many	TGCAGTGCTAGACCCCGGGACAGGGTTCACTATGGCTACACCTTC	CSARPRDRVHYGYTF
TRBV24-1	.	TRBJ1-1	.	TGTGCCACCAGTGGCCCGCCGCCGAACACTGAAGCTTTCTTT	CATSGPPPNTEAFF
TRBV7-8	.	TRBJ2-2	.	TGTGTCAGCAGCTTAAGGGGGGGAACGAACACCGGGGAGCTGTTTTTT	CVSSLRGGTNTGELFF
TRBV6-6	.	TRBJ1-4	.	TGTGCCAGCAGTTACTCGGGGGGCGCAACTAATGAAAAACTGTTTTTT	CASSYSGGATNEKLFF
TRBV10-3	.	TRBJ2-5	few	TGTGCCAGCAGTTACTCCCGACTCGACATCGGGGAGACCCAGTACTTC	CASSYSRLDIGETQYF
TRBV7-2	.	TRBJ2-2	.	TGTGCCAGCAGCCCGGGACTTAACGCCGGGGAGCCGTTTTTT	CASSPGLNAGEPFF
TRBV19	.	TRBJ1-1	many	TGTGCCATCTCTCCGCGGGGGGCATTGCCGTCTGAAGCTTTCTTT	CAISPRGALPSEAFF
TRBV7-2	TRBD1	TRBJ2-7	.	TGTGCCAGCAGCTCCCGACAGGGGTACTTC	CASSSRQGYF
TRBV7-8	.	TRBJ1-1	many	TGTGCCAGCAGCCGACCCCTTTCGGGAGCTGAAGCTTTCTTT	CASSRPLSGAEAFF
TRBV20-1	.	TRBJ2-5	.	TGCAGTGCACTTGACAGCCGTCCTTACTTC	CSALDSRPYF
TRBV9	TRBD2	TRBJ2-2	.	TGTGCCAGCAGCGCCCTAGCGGGGAACACCGGGGAGCTGTTTTTT	CASSALAGNTGELFF
TRBV12-3/TRBV12-4	.	TRBJ2-7	.	TGTGCCAGCACCATGCTCGCCGCCGAGCAGTACTTC	CASTMLAAEQYF
TRBV2	.	TRBJ2-5	.	TGTGCCAGCAGTGAAAATGGTGGGCAAGAGACCCAGTACTTC	CASSENGGQETQYF
TRBV28	TRBD2	TRBJ2-1	.	TGTGCCAGCACCAGACTAGCGGAGCGTGCGGAGCAGTTCTTC	CASTRLAERAEQFF
TRBV7-9	TRBD2	TRBJ2-5	many	TGTGCCAGCAGTAGCGGGAGGGGGGAGACCCAGTACTTC	CASSSGRGETQYF
TRBV20-1	.	TRBJ2-7	.	TGCAGTGCTAGAGATCGGCAGGAGCCTTACGAGCAGTACTTC	CSARDRQEPYEQYF
TRBV4-1	.	TRBJ1-2	many	TGCGCCAGCAGCGCTACCCCCAGGTTCTATGGCTACACCTTC	CASSATPRFYGYTF
TRBV28	.	TRBJ1-2	many	TGTGCCTGCCAACCGGGGGACTATGGCTACACCTTC	CACQPGDYGYTF
TRBV10-3	.	TRBJ1-5	.	TGTGCCATCACCGCGCAGGGAACCAGCTACGAGCATTTT	CAITAQGTSYEHF
TRBV7-2	TRBD1	TRBJ1-2	few	TGTGCCAGCAGTCATCTGGGACAGGGACATGGCTACACCTTC	CASSHLGQGHGYTF
TRBV7-3	TRBD1	TRBJ1-1	.	TGTGCCAGCAGTTACAGACAGGGCGGTACCACTGAAGCTTTCTTT	CASSYRQGGTTEAFF
TRBV5-1	.	TRBJ2-6	.	TGCGCCAGCAGCTTGGCCGCCAGGGGTCTCCCTGGGGCCAACGTCCTGACTTTC	CASSLAARGLPGANVLTF
TRBV5-5	.	TRBJ1-1	.	TGTGCCAGCAGCTTGGGATATGGAGCTTTCTTT	CASSLGYGAFF
TRBV7-9	TRBD1	TRBJ1-5	.	TGTGCCAGCAGCCACGCGGACAGGGTTAGCAATCAGCCCCAGCATTTT	CASSHADRVSNQPQHF
TRBV9	.	TRBJ1-1	.	TGTGCCAGCAGCCCCAGCGGAGGGGGGCACACTGAAGCTTTCTTT	CASSPSGGGHTEAFF
TRBV12-3/TRBV12-4	.	TRBJ1-4	many	TGTGCCAGCAGTCCTAGGTTGTCGAAGACTGCTAATGAAAAACTGTTTTTT	CASSPRLSKTANEKLFF
TRBV20-1	TRBD2	TRBJ2-2	many	TGCAGTGCTAGACGGCTAGCGGGACTCACCGGGGAGCTGTTTTTT	CSARRLAGLTGELFF
TRBV4-3	.	TRBJ1-1	.	TGCGCCAGCAGCCAAGTCGCGGGTCGGGAAGCTTTCTTT	CASSQVAGREAFF
TRBV7-8	.	TRBJ2-5	many	TGTGCCAGCAGCTTACGACGTTTCGGGGGGCCCGTTAGCCCAGCGCAAGAGACCCAGTACTTC	CASSLRRFGGPVSPAQETQYF
TRBV6-1	.	TRBJ2-5	many	TGTGCCAGCAGTCGACGAGAGAGGACTTCGGGGGAGACCCAGTACTTC	CASSRRERTSGETQYF
TRBV5-1	.	TRBJ1-1	many	TGCGCCAGCAGCCATCCAGGTGGGACTGAAGCTTTCTTT	CASSHPGGTEAFF
TRBV5-1	.	TRBJ1-1	many	TGCGCCAGCACCTATGAGGGGGGGACTGAAGCTTTCTTT	CASTYEGGTEAFF
TRBV28	.	TRBJ2-7	.	TGTGCCAGCAGTTTATGGCCGGACAAACACGAGCAGTACTTC	CASSLWPDKHEQYF
TRBV30	TRBD2	TRBJ2-7	few	TGTGCCTGGAATGCGTGGGGGGGGTCTCACGAGCAGTACTTC	CAWNAWGGSHEQYF
TRBV7-2	.	TRBJ1-2	.	TGTGCCAGCAGCTTCCGAGGGATGAGTGGCTACACCTTC	CASSFRGMSGYTF
TRBV9	.	TRBJ1-4	.	TGTGCCAGCAGCGAGGAGGACAGATTAAATGAAAAACTGTTTTTT	CASSEEDRLNEKLFF
TRBV20-1	.	TRBJ1-5	.	TGCAGTGCTAGCCGGACAGATTATAGCAATCAGCCCCAGCATTTT	CSASRTDYSNQPQHF
TRBV7-9	.	TRBJ1-2	few	TGTGCCAGCATTTCAGGCTTTAACTATGGCTACACCTTC	CASISGFNYGYTF
TRBV5-6	.	TRBJ2-2	.	TGTGCCAGCAGCTATCTCGGGACAGGGGAGCTGTTTTTT	CASSYLGTGELFF
TRBV6-5	TRBD1	TRBJ1-2	many	TGTGCCAGCAGACCCGGACAGGGTGGCGGCTACACCTTC	CASRPGQGGGYTF
TRBV11-2	.	TRBJ2-3	.	TGTGCCAGCAGCTTGGGGTTTGGGGATACGCAGTATTTT	CASSLGFGDTQYF
TRBV2	.	TRBJ1-5	.	TGTGCCAGCAAAAAAAGGGGCAATCAGCCCCAGCATTTT	CASKKRGNQPQHF
TRBV7-8	.	TRBJ1-1	few	TGTGCCAGCACCGTCAGGGGAGCAGGCACTGAAGCTTTCTTT	CASTVRGAGTEAFF
TRBV10-3	TRBD2	TRBJ2-7	few	TGTGCCATCACTAGCGGGGATTCCTACGAGCAGTACTTC	CAITSGDSYEQYF
TRBV20-1	.	TRBJ1-5	few	TGCAGTGGACAGTATAGCAATCAGCCCCAGCATTTT	CSGQYSNQPQHF
TRBV7-9	TRBD1	TRBJ1-6	once	TGTGCCAGCAGCTTAGCGGACAGGGCGGACCTCCACTTT	CASSLADRADLHF
TRBV9	.	TRBJ2-2	.	TGTGCCAGCAGCGTAGAGGGCGGAGCGAACACCGGGGAGCTGTTTTTT	CASSVEGGANTGELFF
TRBV20-1	TRBD1	TRBJ1-4	many	TGCAGTGCCCGGCCGGGACAGGGGTTTGAAAAACTGTTTTTT	CSARPGQGFEKLFF
TRBV24-1	.	TRBJ2-5	many	TGTGCCACCAGTGATTTCTCGACAGGATTGGCGTTCTTC	CATSDFSTGLAFF
TRBV12-3/TRBV12-4	.	TRBJ1-2	.	TGTGCCGCCAAGAACGCCGGGACCCAATATGGCTACACCTTC	CAAKNAGTQYGYTF
TRBV7-2	.	TRBJ2-3	many	TGTGCCAGCAGCGTTAACAGGGATACGCAGTATTTT	CASSVNRDTQYF
TRBV7-2	.	TRBJ1-2	.	TGTGCCAGCAGCCTACCGGGCGGGGGAGGAGGCTACACCTTC	CASSLPGGGGGYTF
TRBV12-3/TRBV12-4	.	TRBJ2-5	many	TGTGCCAGCACCGCGGACACCCAAGAGACCCAGTACTTC	CASTADTQETQYF